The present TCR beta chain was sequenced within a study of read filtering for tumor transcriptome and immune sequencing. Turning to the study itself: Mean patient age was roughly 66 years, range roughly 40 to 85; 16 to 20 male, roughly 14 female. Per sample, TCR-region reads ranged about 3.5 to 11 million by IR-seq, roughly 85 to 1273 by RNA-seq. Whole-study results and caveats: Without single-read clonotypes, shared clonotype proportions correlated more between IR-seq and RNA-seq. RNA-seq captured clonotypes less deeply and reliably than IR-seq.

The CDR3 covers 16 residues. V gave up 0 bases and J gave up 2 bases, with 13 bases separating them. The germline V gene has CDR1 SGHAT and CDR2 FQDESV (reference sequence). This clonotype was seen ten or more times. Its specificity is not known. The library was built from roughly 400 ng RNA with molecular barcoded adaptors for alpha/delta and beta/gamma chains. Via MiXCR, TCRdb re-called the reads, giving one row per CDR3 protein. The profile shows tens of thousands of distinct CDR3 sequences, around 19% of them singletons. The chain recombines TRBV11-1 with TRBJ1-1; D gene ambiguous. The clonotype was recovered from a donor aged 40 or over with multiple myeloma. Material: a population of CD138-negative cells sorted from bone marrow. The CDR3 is CASSLAGRESNTEAFF. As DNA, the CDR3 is TGTGCCAGCAGCTTAGCCGGACGGGAATCAAACACTGAAGCTTTCTTT.